The sequence of this TCR beta chain was determined in a study of Graves' ophthalmopathy and Graves' hyperthyroidism. Study-level information: There was a collection of peripheral blood at initial diagnosis, before any treatment.

Findings of the study overall: Clonotypes were expanded in thyroid at above 0.001 frequency, and most also appeared in blood.

Clinicians diagnosed using symptoms, serum thyroxine, TRAb, thyroid ultrasound and orbital computed tomography. Sampling approximately 11 ml of fresh peripheral blood provided the PBMCs. Amplification from RNA transcripts yielded the TCR beta CDR3 regions. Second-round multiplex PCR came after first-round RT-PCR with HTBI primers. TCRdb used MiXCR to reprocess the multiplex PCR reads, holding one entry per CDR3 protein. The sample yields about 400,000 distinct CDR3 sequences, roughly 20% seen once. Note on this clonotype: Its target is not known.

The V end lost 4 bases, the J end lost 7 bases, and 10 bases lay between the germline ends. This CDR3 is 11 amino acids long. Germline CDR1 GTSNPN, CDR2 SVGIG (reference sequence). V usage is TRBV30 and J usage is TRBJ1-2; D remains ambiguous. This clonotype originated in a woman aged 18-29 years with stable Graves' hyperthyroidism. Material for sequencing was peripheral blood. The CDR3 DNA follows: TGTGCCTGGATGATTTTCGGTGGCTACACCTTC. Protein: CAWMIFGGYTF.